This T cell receptor beta chain stems from a study of blood T cell repertoires in COVID-19. About the research overall: Sites across the United States, Italy and Spain contributed samples from acute and convalescent COVID-19. From T cells, B-cell-depleted T cells, or PBMCs came the material, which was cDNA or gDNA.

The CDR3 runs 13 residues. The trim removed 6 bases at V and 6 bases at J, leaving 3 bases unmatched. Germline V CDR1 and CDR2: MNHEY, SVGAGI. Original handling: Amplifying reference gene primers gave estimates of nucleated cell counts. Clones were read by immunoSEQ multiplex PCR, and TCRdb kept only the in-frame ones, dropping some. V, J and clone size reflect that table, while D and trimming were determined from the DNA. The top ten clones hold roughly 6% of a sample with approximately 100,000 clones, approximately 70% of them seen once. V gene TRBV6-5 combines with J gene TRBJ1-2; TRBD1 agrees at 11 bases. The sequence was obtained from a man at least 80 years old with acute or convalescent COVID-19. Sequenced material: peripheral blood. The CDR3 is CASRGTGGHGYTF. CDR3 sequence (DNA): TGTGCCAGCAGAGGGACAGGGGGACATGGCTACACCTTC.